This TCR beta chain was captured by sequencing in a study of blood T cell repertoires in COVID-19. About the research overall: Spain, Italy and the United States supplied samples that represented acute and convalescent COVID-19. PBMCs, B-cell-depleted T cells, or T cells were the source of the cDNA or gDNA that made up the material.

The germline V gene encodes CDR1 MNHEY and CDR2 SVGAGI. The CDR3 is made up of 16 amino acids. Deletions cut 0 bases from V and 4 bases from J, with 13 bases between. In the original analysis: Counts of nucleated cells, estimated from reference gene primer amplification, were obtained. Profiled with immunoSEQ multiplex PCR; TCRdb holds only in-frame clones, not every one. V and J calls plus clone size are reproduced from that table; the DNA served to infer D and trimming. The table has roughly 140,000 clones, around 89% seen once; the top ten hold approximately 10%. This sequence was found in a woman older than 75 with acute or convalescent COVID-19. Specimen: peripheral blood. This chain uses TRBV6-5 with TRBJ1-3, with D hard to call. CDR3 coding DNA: TGTGCCAGCAGTTACTCGGGCACCTCCTTAGGAAACACCATATATTTT. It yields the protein CASSYSGTSLGNTIYF.